The clone carrying this TCR beta chain is a singleton in its sample. In the authors' methods: Quantification of nucleated cells was approximated via reference gene primer amplification. Libraries were prepared by immunoSEQ multiplex PCR; TCRdb keeps only in-frame clonotypes and omits some of them. V and J calls and clone size come straight from that table; D and trimming were deduced from the DNA. The sample shows 65,000 to 70,000 clones, 65% to 90% of them seen only once. This sample is part of a study of blood T cell repertoires in COVID-19. Study context: Researchers got acute and convalescent COVID-19 samples from the United States, Italy and Spain.

Sequenced material: peripheral blood. This sequence originates from a man older than 75 with acute or convalescent COVID-19.

The CDR3 protein is CASSYSRYNEKLFF. The DNA for the CDR3 is TGTGCCAGCAGTTATTCGCGCTATAATGAAAAACTGTTTTTT. The genes are TRBV6-5 and TRBJ1-4, with unresolved D. The V gene lost 3 bases and the J gene lost 4 bases, with 9 bases spanning the gap. The CDR3 is made up of 14 amino acids. Germline CDR1 and CDR2: MNHEY and SVGAGI.